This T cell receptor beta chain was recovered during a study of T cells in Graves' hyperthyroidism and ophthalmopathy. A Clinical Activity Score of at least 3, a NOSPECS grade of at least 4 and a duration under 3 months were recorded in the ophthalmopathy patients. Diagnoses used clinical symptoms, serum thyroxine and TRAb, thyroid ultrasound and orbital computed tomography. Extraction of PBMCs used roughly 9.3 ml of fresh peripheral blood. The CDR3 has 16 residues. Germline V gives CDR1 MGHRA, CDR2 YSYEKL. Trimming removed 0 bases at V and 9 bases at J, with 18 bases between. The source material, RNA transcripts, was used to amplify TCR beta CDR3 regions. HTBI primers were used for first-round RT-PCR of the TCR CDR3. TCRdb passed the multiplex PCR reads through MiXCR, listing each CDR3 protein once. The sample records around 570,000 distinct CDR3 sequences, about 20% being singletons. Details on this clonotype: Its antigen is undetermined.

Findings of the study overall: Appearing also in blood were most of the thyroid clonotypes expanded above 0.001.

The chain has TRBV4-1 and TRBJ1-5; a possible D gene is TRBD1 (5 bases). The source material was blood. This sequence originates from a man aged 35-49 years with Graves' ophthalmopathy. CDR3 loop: CASSQEGGGGHRPQHF. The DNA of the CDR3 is TGCGCCAGCAGCCAAGAGGGGGGGGGTGGCCATCGGCCCCAGCATTTT.